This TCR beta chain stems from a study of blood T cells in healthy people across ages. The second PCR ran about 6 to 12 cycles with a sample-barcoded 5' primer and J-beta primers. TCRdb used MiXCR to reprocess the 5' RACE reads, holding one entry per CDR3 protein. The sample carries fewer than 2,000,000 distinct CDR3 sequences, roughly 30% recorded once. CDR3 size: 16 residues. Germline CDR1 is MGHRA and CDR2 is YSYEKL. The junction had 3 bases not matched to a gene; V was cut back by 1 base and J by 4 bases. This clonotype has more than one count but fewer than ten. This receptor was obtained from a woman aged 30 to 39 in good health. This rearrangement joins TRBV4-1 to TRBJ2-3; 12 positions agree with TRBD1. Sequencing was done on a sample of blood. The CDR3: CASSQVGTGGADTQYF. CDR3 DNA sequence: TGCGCCAGCAGCCAAGTCGGGACAGGGGGCGCAGATACGCAGTATTTT.